Included here is one TCR beta chain sequence, with context. The sample originates from a study of shared clonotypes between healthy human individuals. Germline loops: CDR1 ENHRY, CDR2 SYGVKD. Trimming took off 2 bases at V and 11 bases at J, with 13 bases between the two ends. The CDR3 sequence is 13 residues long. Participating donors were healthy, HIV-negative adults free of recent acute infections or vaccinations. Libraries were prepared by immunoSEQ multiplex PCR; TCRdb keeps only in-frame clonotypes and omits some of them. This repertoire shows some 630,000 clones, 72% found once; its top ten account for around 1.8%.

This clonotype was sampled from a young woman in good health. This chain connects TRBV10-3 to TRBJ1-5, with TRBD1 as a possible D gene (6 bases). The material sequenced was memory CD4+ T cells sorted from blood. Described subset: CD45RA-negative fraction. Here the CDR3 reads CAISETVTGSQHF. The CDR3 DNA sequence: TGTGCCATCAGTGAGACCGTCACAGGGTCCCAGCATTTT.